Shown below are 30 T cell receptor beta chains from a single sample sequenced in a study of T cell responses to AZD1222 COVID-19 vaccine. Sequencing was performed with immunoSEQ multiplex PCR; in TCRdb, only in-frame clones are kept and a portion is missing. The sample lists more than 95,000 clones; 90% were seen once. The sequencing here drew on peripheral blood, taken on day 0 of AZD1222 vaccination. The receptors were sampled from an adult in good health.

This clone appeared once. In DNA form, the CDR3 reads TGTGCCAGCAGTCCGCGGGACCGCAGCAATCAGCCCCAGCATTTT. It encodes CASSPRDRSNQPQHF. The chain uses TRBV28 and TRBJ1-5, with a possible D match to TRBD1 (5 bases). CDR1 MDHEN and CDR2 SYDVKM come from the germline V gene. Trimming shortened V by 5 bases and J by 1 base, and 12 bases separated the two germline ends. This CDR3 comprises 15 residues.

This chain joins TRBV9 and TRBJ2-1; D unresolved. The CDR3 consists of 14 residues. Germline loops: CDR1 SGDLS, CDR2 YYNGEE. Trimming removed 0 bases at V and 0 bases at J, with 4 bases between. The CDR3 DNA reads as TGTGCCAGCAGCGTAGCACCCTCCTACAATGAGCAGTTCTTC. Translation gives CASSVAPSYNEQFF.

The rearrangement joins TRBV12-3 or TRBV12-4 to TRBJ1-2; D not certain. Trimming cost V 1 base and J 6 bases, with 9 bases left between them. The CDR3 has 13 amino acids. The CDR3 here is CASSLGQRHGYTF. Here the CDR3 DNA reads TGTGCCAGCAGTTTAGGCCAGAGGCATGGCTACACCTTC.

This clone has just a few counts. V gene TRBV7-9 combines with J gene TRBJ2-5; no definite D call. The CDR3 has 11 amino acids. Germline assignment: CDR1 SEHNR and CDR2 FQNEAQ (reference sequence). Trimming removed 5 bases from V and 4 bases from J, with 5 bases in between. The CDR3, as DNA: TGTGCCAGCAGCCCCAGAGAGACCCAGTACTTC. It is translated as CASSPRETQYF.

The rearrangement uses TRBV6-5 and TRBJ2-7; perhaps TRBD2 as D (6 bases). V dropped 7 bases and J dropped 5 bases, with 9 bases sitting between them. The CDR3 has 11 residues. Per germline, CDR1 MNHEY and CDR2 SVGAGI. The CDR3 DNA is TGTGCCAGCACCGCGGGGAACGAGCAGTACTTC. Translated: CASTAGNEQYF.

As for this clone: A junction boundary mismatches the germline segment, possibly from a read error. The chain is built from TRBV2 and TRBJ2-2, with D hard to call. The CDR3 extends over 15 amino acids. Germline loops: CDR1 SNHLY, CDR2 FYNNEI. As DNA, the CDR3 is TGTGCCAGCAGGGAAGCATACGCGAACACCGGGGAGCTGTTTTTT. Its translation is CASREAYANTGELFF.

The chain combines TRBV2 with TRBJ1-1; D unclear. The V end lost 8 bases, the J end lost 4 bases, and 8 bases lay between the germline ends. Germline CDR1 and CDR2: SNHLY and FYNNEI. The CDR3 is made up of 11 amino acids. In DNA, the CDR3 is TGTGCCAGCCGAGGACGCACTGAAGCTTTCTTT. This codes for CASRGRTEAFF.

This clone was observed once. The J gene is TRBJ1-2, the V gene TRBV7-2; D not certain. The V and J ends lost 4 bases and 4 bases respectively, with 13 bases between them. The CDR3 spans 14 residues. Per the germline V gene, CDR1 is SGHTA and CDR2 is FQGNSA. CDR3 region: CASSSLGSFYGYTF. DNA of the CDR3: TGTGCCAGCAGCTCCCTGGGGAGCTTCTATGGCTACACCTTC.

The V and J genes are TRBV5-1 and TRBJ2-2, with D perhaps matching TRBD2 (6 bases). The CDR3 consists of 15 residues. The V and J ends lost 4 bases and 2 bases respectively, with 12 bases between them. Germline CDR1 is SGHRS and CDR2 is YFSETQ. The CDR3 DNA is TGCGCCAGCAGCATGACACTAGCCAACACCGGGGAGCTGTTTTTT. The encoded protein is CASSMTLANTGELFF.

This chain links TRBV10-3 with TRBJ1-4, with 7 bases lining up with TRBD1. V shed 10 bases, J shed 3 bases, and the junction held 11 bases outside the gene matches. The germline gives CDR1 ENHRY, CDR2 SYGVKD. The CDR3 covers 15 residues. The CDR3 DNA is TGTGCCAGCAGGGGGGGGACTGGGGCTAATGAAAAACTGTTTTTT. Translated: CASRGGTGANEKLFF.

The V call is TRBV6-4, the J call TRBJ1-2; tentative D call: TRBD1 (6 bases). The V end was cut by 5 bases, the J end by 4 bases, with 11 bases between. CDR3 length: 13 amino acids. CDR1 MRHNA and CDR2 SNTAGT come from the germline V gene. CDR3 DNA sequence: TGTGCCAGCAGTCCCACAGGGATCTATGGCTACACCTTC. Protein: CASSPTGIYGYTF.

This clone came up once. V usage is TRBV6-5 and J usage is TRBJ2-1; 13 bases align to TRBD2. Per germline, CDR1 MNHEY and CDR2 SVGAGI. The CDR3 is 14 residues long. The trim removed 8 bases at V and 8 bases at J, leaving 6 bases unmatched. The CDR3 reads CASGTSGRGHEQFF. The DNA for the CDR3 is TGTGCCAGCGGAACTAGCGGGAGGGGCCATGAGCAGTTCTTC.

This clone has just a few counts. The rearrangement links TRBV5-8 to TRBJ2-1, with D possibly TRBD2 on 6 matching bases. The CDR3 extends over 15 amino acids. V lost 4 bases, J lost 1 base, and 12 bases lay in between. Germline CDR1 reads SGHTS; CDR2 reads YDEGEE. This chain's CDR3 is CASSLNSGSYNEQFF. CDR3 bases: TGTGCCAGCAGCCTAAATAGCGGATCCTACAATGAGCAGTTCTTC.

This clone has just one count. The chain combines TRBV6-1 with TRBJ1-6, with D maybe TRBD1 (5 bases). The CDR3 length is 14 residues. Germline CDR1 and CDR2: MNHNS and SASEGT. V shed 3 bases and J shed 13 bases, with 16 bases lying between them. The CDR3 spells CASSDRGFNGPLHF. For the CDR3, the DNA is TGTGCCAGCAGTGATAGGGGCTTCAACGGGCCCCTCCACTTT.

The V call is TRBV10-3, the J call TRBJ2-3, with 10 bases identical to TRBD2. CDR3 length equals 16 residues. V lost 10 bases to trimming and J lost 1 base; unmatched junction nucleotides: 11. Per germline, CDR1 ENHRY and CDR2 SYGVKD. CDR3 loop: CATTLGLAGGTDTQYF. DNA for the CDR3: TGTGCCACCACCTTAGGGCTAGCGGGAGGCACAGATACGCAGTATTTT.

This clone was seen a single time. V is TRBV28 and J is TRBJ1-1; 8 nucleotides agree with TRBD1. The V gene end was trimmed by 6 bases and the J gene end by 0 bases; junction bases not matched to a gene: 6. This CDR3 is 15 amino acids long. CDR1 is MDHEN, CDR2 SYDVKM, per germline. The CDR3 DNA reads as TGTGCCAGCAGCCCTCGGGACAGGCTGAACACTGAAGCTTTCTTT. Translating it yields CASSPRDRLNTEAFF.

This chain uses TRBV10-3 with TRBJ2-3; tentatively, D is TRBD2 (7 bases). The germline CDR1 and CDR2 sequences are ENHRY and SYGVKD. The CDR3 has 13 residues. V was cut by 7 bases and J by 5 bases, with 13 bases left in between. The CDR3 DNA reads TGTGCCATCAAGGGGGGAGGGGGAGATACGCAGTATTTT. Amino acids: CAIKGGGGDTQYF.

V usage is TRBV4-1 and J usage is TRBJ2-2; D unresolved. The CDR3 is 14 residues long. The ends were cut back, 0 bases at V and 6 bases at J, with 8 bases in the middle. Per germline, CDR1 MGHRA and CDR2 YSYEKL. The CDR3 sequence: CASSQDMSAGELFF. CDR3 nucleotide sequence: TGCGCCAGCAGCCAAGATATGTCTGCCGGGGAGCTGTTTTTT.

This rearrangement joins TRBV27 to TRBJ2-5, with D tentatively TRBD2 (6 bases). In germline, CDR1 is MNHEY, CDR2 SMNVEV (reference sequence). Trimming took off 8 bases at V and 5 bases at J, with 27 bases between the two ends. The CDR3 covers 17 residues. The CDR3 spells CASVPPPRRDDVETQYF. The DNA of the CDR3 is TGTGCCAGCGTCCCCCCCCCGCGGCGGGATGATGTCGAGACCCAGTACTTC.

This clone was seen just once. The chain joins TRBV5-1 to TRBJ2-3, with 10 positions matching TRBD2. This CDR3 contains 15 residues. V was clipped by 4 bases and J by 1 base; unmatched bases: 3. CDR1 and CDR2 from the germline V gene are SGHRS and YFSETQ. This CDR3 is CASSPGTSGTDTQYF. In DNA form, the CDR3 reads TGCGCCAGCAGCCCAGGGACTAGCGGCACAGATACGCAGTATTTT.

The chain recombines TRBV5-8 with TRBJ1-2; D not certain. Deletions cut 2 bases from V and 4 bases from J, with 3 bases between. CDR1 is SGHTS, CDR2 YDEGEE, per germline. There are 11 residues in the CDR3. The CDR3 protein is CASSFTYGYTF. DNA for the CDR3: TGTGCCAGCAGCTTTACCTATGGCTACACCTTC.

Turning to this clone: One end of the junction fails to match germline, which may point to a read error. This chain connects TRBV10-3 to TRBJ2-7; 12 positions match TRBD1. Germline values: CDR1 ENHRY, CDR2 SYGVKD. The CDR3 covers 16 residues. In DNA form, the CDR3 reads TGTGCCACCAGTGAGTCCTCGGGACAGGGGGCATGGGAGCAGTACTTC. Residues: CATSESSGQGAWEQYF.

This chain connects TRBV19 to TRBJ1-1, with D maybe TRBD1 (6 bases). Trimming removed 7 bases from V and 5 bases from J, with 14 bases in between. Looked up from germline, CDR1 is LNHDA and CDR2 is SQIVND (reference sequence). This CDR3 comprises 13 residues. The CDR3 DNA is TGTGCCAGTACCGGATTAGGGGGAACTGAAGCTTTCTTT. It is translated as CASTGLGGTEAFF.

This sequence joins TRBV19 and TRBJ1-5, with D tentatively TRBD1 (6 bases). The CDR3 consists of 16 residues. The V gene lost 1 base and the J gene lost 6 bases, with 16 bases spanning the gap. The germline V gene has CDR1 LNHDA and CDR2 SQIVND (reference sequence). CDR3 sequence: CASSIVLSGAGQPQHF. The CDR3 bases are TGTGCCAGTAGTATAGTACTCTCGGGGGCGGGTCAGCCCCAGCATTTT.

The chain recombines TRBV18 with TRBJ2-7; a possible D gene is TRBD1 (5 bases). V lost 1 base, J lost 2 bases, and 15 bases lay in between. CDR3 length equals 16 residues. Germline CDR1 is KGHSH and CDR2 is LQKENI. CDR3: CASSPQVQDATYEQYF. As DNA, the CDR3 is TGTGCCAGCTCACCACAGGTACAGGATGCCACCTACGAGCAGTACTTC.

By frequency in the sample, this clone is medium-sized (0.01 to 0.1%). CDR3 nucleotides: TGTGCCACCAGTGAAGAGGAGACCCAGTACTTC. Translated: CATSEEETQYF. The genes are TRBV24-1 and TRBJ2-5; D ambiguous. The V end lost 4 bases, the J end lost 5 bases, and 4 bases lay between the germline ends. Germline-derived CDR1 and CDR2 are KGHDR and SFDVKD. This CDR3 region has 11 residues.

V usage is TRBV18 and J usage is TRBJ2-7, with TRBD1 matching over 9 bases. The ends lost 2 bases at V and 2 bases at J; junction bases unmatched: 7. CDR1 and CDR2 (germline): KGHSH, LQKENI. CDR3 length: 16 residues. CDR3 sequence reads: CASSPVTGQGAYEQYF. Here the CDR3 DNA reads TGTGCCAGCTCACCAGTAACGGGACAGGGCGCCTACGAGCAGTACTTC.

The chain links TRBV9 to TRBJ2-1, with TRBD2 matching over 12 bases. J lost 2 bases, V lost 3 bases, and 6 bases had no gene match. The germline V gene has CDR1 SGDLS and CDR2 YYNGEE. The CDR3 covers 17 residues. The CDR3 DNA sequence: TGTGCCAGCAGCGCCAGGACTAGCGGGAATACCTACAATGAGCAGTTCTTC. Amino acids: CASSARTSGNTYNEQFF.

The chain couples TRBV24-1 to TRBJ1-4; D ambiguous. V lost 9 bases and J lost 7, with 8 bases in between. Germline CDR1 reads KGHDR; CDR2 reads SFDVKD. The CDR3 loop spans 11 amino acids. CDR3 nucleotide sequence: TGTGCCACCTCGGACGGTGAAAAACTGTTTTTT. Encoded protein: CATSDGEKLFF.

This chain uses TRBV7-2 with TRBJ2-1, with D possibly TRBD1 on 5 matching bases. The V gene's germline CDR1 is SGHTA and CDR2 FQGNSA. V lost 1 base and J 9 bases, leaving 13 bases between the germline ends. This CDR3 has 14 residues. DNA for the CDR3: TGTGCCAGCAGCTTAGTAGGGGTAGGCGGTGAGCAGTTCTTC. Translation gives CASSLVGVGGEQFF.